This TCR beta chain appears in the sequencing data of a study of cytomegalovirus exposure and HLA in healthy donors. Study at large: A data release that came early held tens of millions of unique TCRs from HLA-typed donors.

PCR primers comprised 60 Vbeta and 13 Jbeta primers. This table comes from immunoSEQ multiplex PCR, and its TCRdb copy is limited to in-frame clones, with some not included. This sample has 150,000 to 200,000 clones, with about three quarters found just once. Study-wide findings and caveats: The authors listed over 150 TCR beta chains as cytomegalovirus-associated. Within the data, a cluster of highly shared sequence variants was likely a sequencing artifact. It was reported that the classifier diagnosed cytomegalovirus status with high specificity and sensitivity in both the original and validation cohorts.

Of note for this clone: What it binds is unknown.

This CDR3 is 16 amino acids long. With 2 bases clipped from V and 1 base from J, the junction kept 3 bases outside the gene matches. CDR1 and CDR2 from the germline V gene are LNHNV and YYDKDF (reference sequence). The receptor was isolated from a man aged 25 to 40 in good health and CMV-seropositive. V gene TRBV15 combines with J gene TRBJ1-5, with 9 positions matching TRBD1. The specimen sequenced was PBMCs. The CDR3 loop is CATSRPGTGSNQPQHF. The CDR3 DNA is TGTGCCACCAGCAGACCTGGGACAGGGAGCAATCAGCCCCAGCATTTT.